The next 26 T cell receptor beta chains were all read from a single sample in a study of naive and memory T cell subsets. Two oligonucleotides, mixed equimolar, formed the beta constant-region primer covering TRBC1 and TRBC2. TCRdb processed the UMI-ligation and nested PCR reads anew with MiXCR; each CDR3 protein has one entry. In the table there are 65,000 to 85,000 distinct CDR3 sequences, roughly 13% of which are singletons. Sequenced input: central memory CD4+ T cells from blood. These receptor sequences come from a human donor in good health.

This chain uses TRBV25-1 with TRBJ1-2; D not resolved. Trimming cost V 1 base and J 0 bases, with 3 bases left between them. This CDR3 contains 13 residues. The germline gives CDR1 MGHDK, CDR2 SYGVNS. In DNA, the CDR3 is TGTGCCAGCAGTGAATCGGCTAACTATGGCTACACCTTC. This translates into CASSESANYGYTF.

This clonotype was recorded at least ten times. CDR3 nucleotides: TGCAGTGCTAGTCTCATTGCGGGAGGAAGCTCCTACGAGCAGTACTTC. Encoded protein: CSASLIAGGSSYEQYF. The chain uses TRBV20-1 and TRBJ2-7; 8 nucleotides agree with TRBD2. This CDR3 has 16 residues. The J segment lost 0 bases and the V segment lost 3 bases, leaving 10 bases of the junction unmatched. Germline V lookup: CDR1 DFQATT, CDR2 SNEGSKA (reference sequence).

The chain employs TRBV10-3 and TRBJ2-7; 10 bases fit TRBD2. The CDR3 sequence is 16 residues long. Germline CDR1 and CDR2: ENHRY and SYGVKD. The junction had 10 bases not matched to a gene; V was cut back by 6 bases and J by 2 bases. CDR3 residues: CAIRELAGGAPYEQYF. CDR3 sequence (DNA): TGTGCCATCAGGGAATTAGCGGGGGGAGCTCCCTACGAGCAGTACTTC.

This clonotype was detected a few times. CDR3 sequence (DNA): TGTGCCAGCAGTCTCTACAGGGGAGGCCGCTCTGGGGCCAACGTCCTGACTTTC. Protein sequence: CASSLYRGGRSGANVLTF. The chain couples TRBV28 to TRBJ2-6, with D perhaps matching TRBD1 (7 bases). V lost 5 bases and J lost 0, with 17 bases in between. There are 18 residues in the CDR3. CDR1 is MDHEN, CDR2 SYDVKM, per germline.

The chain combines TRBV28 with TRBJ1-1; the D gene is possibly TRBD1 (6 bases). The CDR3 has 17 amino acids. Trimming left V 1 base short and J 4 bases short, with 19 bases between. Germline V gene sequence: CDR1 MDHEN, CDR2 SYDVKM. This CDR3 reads CASSLFRRTAKLTEAFF. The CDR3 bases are TGTGCCAGCAGTTTATTCCGCCGGACAGCCAAGCTCACTGAAGCTTTCTTT.

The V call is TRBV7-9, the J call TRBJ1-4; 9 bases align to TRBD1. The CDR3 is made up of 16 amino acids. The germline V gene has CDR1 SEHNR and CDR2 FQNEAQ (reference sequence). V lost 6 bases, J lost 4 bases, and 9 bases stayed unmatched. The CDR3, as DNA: TGTGCCAGCAGATCTCGAGGACAGGGGTATAATGAAAAACTGTTTTTT. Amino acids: CASRSRGQGYNEKLFF.

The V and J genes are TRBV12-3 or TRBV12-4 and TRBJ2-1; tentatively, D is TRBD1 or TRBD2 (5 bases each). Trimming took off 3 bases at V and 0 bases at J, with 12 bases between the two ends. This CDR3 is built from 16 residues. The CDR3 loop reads CASSLGPGSSYNEQFF. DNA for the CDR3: TGTGCCAGCAGTTTGGGACCGGGGAGCTCCTACAATGAGCAGTTCTTC.

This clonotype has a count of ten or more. The CDR3: CASTVLATDTQYF. Written as DNA, the CDR3 is TGTGCCAGCACGGTCCTAGCCACAGATACGCAGTATTTT. V and J are TRBV12-3 or TRBV12-4 and TRBJ2-3, with TRBD2 as a possible D gene (5 bases). The CDR3 sequence is 13 residues long. V was shortened by 7 bases and J by 2 bases, with 10 bases between the two germline ends.

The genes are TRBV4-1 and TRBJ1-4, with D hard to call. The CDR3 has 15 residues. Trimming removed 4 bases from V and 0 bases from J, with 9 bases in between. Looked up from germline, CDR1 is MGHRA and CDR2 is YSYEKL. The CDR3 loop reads CASSRTLTTNEKLFF. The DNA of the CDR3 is TGCGCCAGCAGCCGGACCCTGACAACTAATGAAAAACTGTTTTTT.

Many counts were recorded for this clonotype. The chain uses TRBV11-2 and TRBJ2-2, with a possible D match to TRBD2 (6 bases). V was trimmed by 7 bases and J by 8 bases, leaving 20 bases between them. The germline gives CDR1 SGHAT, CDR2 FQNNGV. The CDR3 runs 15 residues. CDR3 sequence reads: CASIGSTIAGGELFF. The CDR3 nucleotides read TGTGCCAGCATCGGTTCGACAATCGCGGGAGGGGAGCTGTTTTTT.

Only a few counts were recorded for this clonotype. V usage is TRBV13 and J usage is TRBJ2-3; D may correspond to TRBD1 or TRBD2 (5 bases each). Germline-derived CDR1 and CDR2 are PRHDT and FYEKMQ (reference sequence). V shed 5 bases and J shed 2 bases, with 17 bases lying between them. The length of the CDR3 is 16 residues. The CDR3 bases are TGTGCCAGCAGCGCCTCCGGGGCTGCCTTCACAGATACGCAGTATTTT. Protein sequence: CASSASGAAFTDTQYF.

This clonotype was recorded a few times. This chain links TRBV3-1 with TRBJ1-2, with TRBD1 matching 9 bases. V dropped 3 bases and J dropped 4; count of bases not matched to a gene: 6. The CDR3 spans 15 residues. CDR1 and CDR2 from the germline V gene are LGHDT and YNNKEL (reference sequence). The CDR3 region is CASSQRTGVSYGYTF. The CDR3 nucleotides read TGTGCCAGCAGCCAGAGGACAGGGGTTTCCTATGGCTACACCTTC.

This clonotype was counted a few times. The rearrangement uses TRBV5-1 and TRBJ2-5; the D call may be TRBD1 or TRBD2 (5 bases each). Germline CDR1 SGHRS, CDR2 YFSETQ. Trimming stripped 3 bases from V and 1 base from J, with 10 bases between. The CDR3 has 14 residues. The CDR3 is CASSSGTAQETQYF. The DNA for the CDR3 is TGCGCCAGCAGCTCAGGGACGGCCCAAGAGACCCAGTACTTC.

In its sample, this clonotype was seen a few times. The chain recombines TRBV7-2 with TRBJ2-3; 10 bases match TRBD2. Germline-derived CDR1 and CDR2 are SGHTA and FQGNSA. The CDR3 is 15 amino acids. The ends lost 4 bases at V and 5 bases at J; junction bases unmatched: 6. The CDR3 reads CASSSAGGLGDTQYF. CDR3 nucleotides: TGTGCCAGCAGCTCAGCGGGAGGGCTGGGAGATACGCAGTATTTT.

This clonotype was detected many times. CDR3 sequence (DNA): TGTGCCAGCAGCCCGGGACTAGCTAACAATGAGCAGTTCTTC. It translates to CASSPGLANNEQFF. V usage is TRBV7-2 and J usage is TRBJ2-1; TRBD2 agrees at 9 bases. Germline V gives CDR1 SGHTA, CDR2 FQGNSA. Trimming at V came to 5 bases and at J to 5 bases, leaving 4 bases not matched to a gene. The CDR3 consists of 14 residues.

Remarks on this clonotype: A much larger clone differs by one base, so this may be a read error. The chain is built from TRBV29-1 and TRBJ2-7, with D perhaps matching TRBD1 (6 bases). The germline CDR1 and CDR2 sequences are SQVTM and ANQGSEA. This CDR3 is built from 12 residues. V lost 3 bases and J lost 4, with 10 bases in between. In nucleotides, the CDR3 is TGCAGCGTTGATAGGGGGAGTTACGAGCAGTACTTC. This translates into CSVDRGSYEQYF.

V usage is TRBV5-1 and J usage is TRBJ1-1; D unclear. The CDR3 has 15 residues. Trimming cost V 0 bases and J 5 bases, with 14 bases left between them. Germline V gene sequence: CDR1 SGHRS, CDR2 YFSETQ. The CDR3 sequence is CASSLEGTIGTEAFF. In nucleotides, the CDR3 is TGCGCCAGCAGCTTGGAGGGTACGATAGGGACTGAAGCTTTCTTT.

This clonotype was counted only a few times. The CDR3 nucleotides are TGTGCCATCACCGATCGAGGAGATACGCAGTATTTT. Translated: CAITDRGDTQYF. The gene calls are TRBV10-3 and TRBJ2-3; D is unclear. Germline V CDR1 and CDR2: ENHRY, SYGVKD. V was cut by 7 bases and J by 5 bases, with 10 bases left in between. The CDR3 covers 12 residues.

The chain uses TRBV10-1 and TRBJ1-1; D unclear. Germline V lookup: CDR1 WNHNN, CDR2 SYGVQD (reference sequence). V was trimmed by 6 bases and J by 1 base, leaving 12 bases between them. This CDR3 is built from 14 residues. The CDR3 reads CASSPVDGNTEAFF. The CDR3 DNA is TGCGCCAGCAGCCCAGTGGACGGGAACACTGAAGCTTTCTTT.

The CDR3 sequence: CASSRCPGQGNYNEQFF. As DNA, the CDR3 is TGTGCCAGCAGCAGGTGCCCGGGACAGGGGAATTACAATGAGCAGTTCTTC. This chain links TRBV21-1 with TRBJ2-1; the table's D call, TRBD1, was not checked against the DNA. TRBV21-1 is tagged as a pseudogene. The CDR3 covers 17 residues.

The CDR3 is CASSLGREGSPLHF. The CDR3 DNA reads as TGTGCCAGCAGCTTAGGGCGGGAAGGCTCACCCCTCCACTTT. This chain uses TRBV13 with TRBJ1-6; D is undetermined. V was shortened by 0 bases and J by 10 bases, with 10 bases between the two germline ends. CDR1 and CDR2 (germline): PRHDT, FYEKMQ (reference sequence). The CDR3 has 14 amino acids.

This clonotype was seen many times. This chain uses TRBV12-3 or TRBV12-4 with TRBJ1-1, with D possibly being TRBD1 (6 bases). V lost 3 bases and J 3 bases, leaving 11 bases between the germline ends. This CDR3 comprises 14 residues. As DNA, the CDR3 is TGTGCCAGCAGTTTCCCAGGGGTCCACACTGAAGCTTTCTTT. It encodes CASSFPGVHTEAFF.

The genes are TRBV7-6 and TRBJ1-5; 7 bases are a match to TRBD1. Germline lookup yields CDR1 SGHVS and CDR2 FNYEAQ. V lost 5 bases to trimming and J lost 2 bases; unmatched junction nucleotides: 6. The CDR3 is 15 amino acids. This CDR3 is CASSPRTGGNQPQHF. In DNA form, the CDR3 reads TGTGCCAGCAGCCCACGGACAGGCGGCAATCAGCCCCAGCATTTT.

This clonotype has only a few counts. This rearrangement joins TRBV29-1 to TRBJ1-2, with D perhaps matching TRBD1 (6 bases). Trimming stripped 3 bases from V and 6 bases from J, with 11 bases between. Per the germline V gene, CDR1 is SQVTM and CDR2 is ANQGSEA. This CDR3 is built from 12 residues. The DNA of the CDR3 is TGCAGCGTTGAGGCGACAGGAGATGGCTACACCTTC. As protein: CSVEATGDGYTF.

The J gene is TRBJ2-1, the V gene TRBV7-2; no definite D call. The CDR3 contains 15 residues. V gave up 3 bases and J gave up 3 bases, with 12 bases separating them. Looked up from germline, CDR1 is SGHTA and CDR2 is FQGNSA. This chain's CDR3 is CASSFQSAIYNEQFF. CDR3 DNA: TGTGCCAGCAGCTTTCAGTCAGCAATCTACAATGAGCAGTTCTTC.

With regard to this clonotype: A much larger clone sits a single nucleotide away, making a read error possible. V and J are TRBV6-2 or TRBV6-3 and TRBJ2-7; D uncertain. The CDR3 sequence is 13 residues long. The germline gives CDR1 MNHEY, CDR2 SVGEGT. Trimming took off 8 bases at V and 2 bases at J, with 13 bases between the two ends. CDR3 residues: CASLGTGTYEQYF. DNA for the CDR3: TGTGCCAGCCTCGGAACTGGAACCTACGAGCAGTACTTC.